This entry features one T cell receptor beta chain sequence. Its antigen is currently unknown. This may arise from a read error, as a much more abundant clone is one base away. The data were obtained in a study of tumor-infiltrating lymphocytes in primary liver carcinoma. As for the study in general: Resecting the tumor surgically was how the patients' primary liver carcinoma was treated. Regarding the study as a whole: Tumors and blood were compared for top-250-clone fraction, and tumors had the significantly higher value (p = 0.039).

Germline V lookup: CDR1 MDHEN, CDR2 SYDVKM. CDR3 length: 15 residues. V lost 3 bases and J lost 3; bases outside the gene matches: 6. Blood RNA originated from unsorted whole blood, with germline DNA additionally extracted. None of the patients had received treatment, and all had chronic HBV infection. The input was approximately 500 ng total RNA; TCR beta cDNA was made from it with a constant-region primer. Generation of the TCR beta libraries relied on three nested multiplex PCR rounds using slightly modified ARM-PCR. TRBV1-TRBV30 forward and Cbeta reverse primers drove the first two roughly 11-cycle rounds. TCRdb recomputed calls from the multiplex PCR reads with MiXCR, one row per CDR3 protein. The table records approximately 210,000 distinct CDR3 sequences, about 61% of them present only once.

The TCR originated in a woman aged 55-70 years with primary liver carcinoma and hepatitis B virus infection. Sequenced sample: peripheral blood. The J gene is TRBJ2-5, the V gene TRBV28, with 8 positions matching TRBD2. This chain's CDR3 is CASSFGREEKETQYF. The CDR3 nucleotides read TGTGCCAGCAGTTTTGGGCGGGAGGAAAAAGAGACCCAGTACTTC.